One and the same sample provided the 17 T cell receptor beta chains below, sequenced in a study of human T cells and chemical hapten exposure. One entry per CDR3 protein results from TCRdb running MiXCR on the 5' RACE reads. Seen here are approximately 80,000 distinct CDR3 sequences, approximately 16% observed once, and the top ten hold approximately 6.3%. Whole blood, unfractionated, served as the material for total RNA extraction. These receptors came from a female donor in good health.

The V and J genes are TRBV29-1 and TRBJ2-3; D is possibly TRBD1 or TRBD2 (6 bases each). Germline-derived CDR1 and CDR2 are SQVTM and ANQGSEA. Trimming took 8 bases from V and 6 from J, leaving 15 bases between them. This CDR3 spans 12 amino acids. The CDR3 loop reads CSNGRGPDTQYF. The CDR3 DNA is TGCAGCAACGGTCGGGGGCCGGATACGCAGTATTTT.

By share of the sample, this clonotype is medium-sized. The V and J genes are TRBV4-1 and TRBJ1-2, with no clear D. Germline-derived CDR1 and CDR2 are MGHRA and YSYEKL. This CDR3 has 15 residues. Trimming cost V 0 bases and J 4 bases, with 12 bases left between them. CDR3 in amino acids: CASSQDHGERYGYTF. Here the CDR3 DNA reads TGCGCCAGCAGCCAAGATCATGGGGAGCGCTATGGCTACACCTTC.

J is TRBJ2-5 and V is TRBV20-1; the match to TRBD2 covers 7 bases. The germline V gene encodes CDR1 DFQATT and CDR2 SNEGSKA (reference sequence). This CDR3 spans 13 amino acids. With 7 bases clipped from V and 2 bases from J, the junction kept 7 bases outside the gene matches. CDR3 protein: CSVRDGGQETQYF. In DNA, the CDR3 is TGCAGTGTCCGGGACGGGGGGCAAGAGACCCAGTACTTC.

The genes are TRBV5-4 and TRBJ2-1; perhaps D is TRBD1 or TRBD2 (5 bases each). Per germline, CDR1 SGHNT and CDR2 YYREEE (reference sequence). The CDR3 runs to 13 residues. Trimming shortened V by 0 bases and J by 12 bases, and 13 bases separated the two germline ends. CDR3 DNA: TGTGCCAGCAGCTTGGCAAATGAAGGGACGCAGTTCTTC. Its translation: CASSLANEGTQFF.

The gene calls are TRBV11-2 and TRBJ1-3; D ambiguous. Germline loops: CDR1 SGHAT, CDR2 FQNNGV. V was pared by 1 base and J by 2 bases, with 18 bases between. CDR3 size: 18 residues. In nucleotides, the CDR3 is TGTGCCAGCAGCTTAGTAGCGGGGATCCTGAGTCCTGGAAACACCATATATTTT. Its protein product is CASSLVAGILSPGNTIYF.

This clonotype was counted between two and nine times. The chain carries TRBV28 and TRBJ1-2; possibly TRBD1 for D (5 bases). The V end was cut by 2 bases, the J end by 7 bases, with 5 bases between. Germline values: CDR1 MDHEN, CDR2 SYDVKM. The CDR3 sequence is 11 residues long. The CDR3 DNA is TGTGCCAGCAGTTTACAGGGTGGCTACACCTTC. Protein sequence: CASSLQGGYTF.

J is TRBJ2-3 and V is TRBV7-9, with a weak D call TRBD2 (6 bases). Deletions cut 0 bases from V and 0 bases from J, with 10 bases between. The CDR3 consists of 16 residues. Germline lookup yields CDR1 SEHNR and CDR2 FQNEAQ (reference sequence). The CDR3 DNA sequence: TGTGCCAGCAGCTTAGCGGGCGGGACCAGCACAGATACGCAGTATTTT. It codes for CASSLAGGTSTDTQYF. The full variable domain, in which reference TRBV7-9 and TRBJ2-3 provide the parts outside the CDR3, is DTGVSQNPRHKITKRGQNVTFRCDPISEHNRLYWYRQTLGQGPEFLTYFQNEAQLEKSRLLSDRFSAERPKGSFSTLEIQRTEQGDSAMYLCASSLAGGTSTDTQYFGPGTRLTVL.

This clonotype has a handful of counts. This rearrangement joins TRBV3-1 to TRBJ2-1; no firm D call. Trimming removed 0 bases from V and 5 bases from J, with 11 bases in between. CDR1 is LGHDT, CDR2 YNNKEL, per germline (reference sequence). The CDR3 consists of 15 residues. DNA of the CDR3: TGTGCCAGCAGCCAAGATCACGACTCTCACAATGAGCAGTTCTTC. It codes for CASSQDHDSHNEQFF.

This clonotype was found a few times. In DNA, the CDR3 is TGTGCCAGCAGGCCGACAGGGGGCGGGGTCGGTGATACGCAGTATTTT. Its protein product is CASRPTGGGVGDTQYF. The chain is built from TRBV12-3 or TRBV12-4 and TRBJ2-3, with 10 nucleotides matching TRBD1. Trimming removed 6 bases from V and 6 bases from J; junction bases left unmatched: 12. This CDR3 is 16 amino acids long.

This clonotype was detected many times. The rearrangement links TRBV29-1 to TRBJ1-4; 7 bases map to TRBD1. The CDR3 has 13 residues. CDR1 and CDR2 (germline): SQVTM, ANQGSEA. With V trimmed by 5 bases and J by 5 bases, 5 bases remained unmatched. CDR3 coding DNA: TGCAGCGTTCAAAGGGACAGAAATGAAAAACTGTTTTTT. Translated, it gives CSVQRDRNEKLFF.

CDR3 region: CASSFSGQGPDTQYF. In DNA, the CDR3 is TGTGCCAGCAGTTTTTCCGGACAGGGACCAGATACGCAGTATTTT. The J gene is TRBJ2-3, the V gene TRBV27; 8 bases agree with TRBD1. V dropped 3 bases and J dropped 4; count of bases not matched to a gene: 6. The CDR3 length is 15 residues. Germline values: CDR1 MNHEY, CDR2 SMNVEV (reference sequence).

This rearrangement joins TRBV29-1 to TRBJ1-1; no clear D. This CDR3 contains 13 residues. Between the trimmed V and J ends, which lost 0 bases and 4 bases, there was a span of 9 bases. CDR1 and CDR2 from the germline V gene are SQVTM and ANQGSEA. This CDR3 is CSVEEGGLTEAFF. The CDR3 DNA reads TGCAGCGTTGAAGAGGGCGGCCTCACTGAAGCTTTCTTT.

J is TRBJ1-3 and V is TRBV7-2; the D is unclear. The CDR3 is made up of 16 amino acids. V lost 1 base and J 0 bases, leaving 10 bases between the germline ends. The germline V gene has CDR1 SGHTA and CDR2 FQGNSA. CDR3: CASSLVYTTSGNTIYF. DNA of the CDR3: TGTGCCAGCAGCTTAGTTTACACAACCTCTGGAAACACCATATATTTT.

The rearrangement joins TRBV29-1 to TRBJ1-1, with unresolved D. Germline CDR1 SQVTM, CDR2 ANQGSEA. This CDR3 comprises 12 residues. V lost 8 bases and J 1 base, leaving 11 bases between the germline ends. The CDR3 is CSPTRGNTEAFF. For the CDR3, the DNA is TGCAGCCCCACCCGGGGGAACACTGAAGCTTTCTTT.

This clonotype was detected ten times or more. The rearrangement uses TRBV28 and TRBJ2-4; 9 bases map to TRBD1. This CDR3 region has 16 residues. J was trimmed by 4 bases and V by 4 bases; bases with no gene match: 8. Germline V lookup: CDR1 MDHEN, CDR2 SYDVKM. CDR3: CASSSYTGTGKNIQYF. CDR3 sequence (DNA): TGTGCCAGCAGTTCCTATACCGGGACAGGGAAAAACATTCAGTACTTC.

The V gene is TRBV19, the J gene TRBJ2-1; 11 bases line up with TRBD2. CDR3 length: 16 amino acids. J was trimmed by 6 bases and V by 5 bases; bases with no gene match: 9. Germline CDR1 reads LNHDA; CDR2 reads SQIVND (reference sequence). The DNA for the CDR3 is TGTGCCAGTAGTCTTCCGGGACTAGCGGCGGCCAATGAGCAGTTCTTC. It codes for CASSLPGLAAANEQFF.

The V gene is TRBV11-3, the J gene TRBJ2-1; maybe TRBD2 (5 bases). This CDR3 region has 13 residues. Between the trimmed V and J ends, which lost 2 bases and 8 bases, there was a span of 10 bases. Germline V gene lookup returns CDR1 SGHNT and CDR2 YENEEA. CDR3 in DNA: TGTGCCAGCAGCTTAAGAGGGTTTGATGAGCAGTTCTTC. Encoded protein: CASSLRGFDEQFF.